The 13 T cell receptor beta chains below come from one sample, sequenced in a study of T cells in women clearing cervical HPV infection. Generated by immunoSEQ multiplex PCR, the TCRdb table keeps only in-frame clones and is missing some. The table lists just over 20,000 clones, with roughly 5.4% in the top ten. Sample: blood buffy coat. Receptors originate from a woman aged 18 to 75 with a cervical HPV16 infection that either progressed to CIN3+ or cleared (not recorded which).

To note about this clone: The CDR3 extends 3 residues past the end of the read, so its final part is completed from the germline J gene. The gene calls are TRBV16 and TRBJ2-1; unclear D gene. Looked up from germline, CDR1 is KGHSY and CDR2 is FQNENV. This CDR3 has 11 residues. Between the trimmed V and J ends, which lost 4 bases and 5 bases, there was a span of 3 bases. Partial CDR3 DNA: TGTGCCAGCAGCCCTAACAATGAG. Translated: CASSPNNE. The full CDR3 protein is CASSPNNEQFF.

On this clone itself: The read halts 3 residues ahead of the CDR3 end, with the missing end drawn from the germline J gene. This chain connects TRBV7-3 to TRBJ2-7; tentatively, D is TRBD1 (5 bases). The length of the CDR3 is 13 residues. The V gene's germline CDR1 is SGHTA and CDR2 FQGTGA. With 5 bases removed from V and 3 bases from J, the gap between germline ends came to 11 bases. The sequenced CDR3 bases are TGTGCCAGCAGCGAAGGGGCAGGCTACGAG. Protein sequence: CASSEGAGYE. The whole CDR3 is CASSEGAGYEQYF.

Points on this clone: The read falls 3 residues short of the CDR3 end, and the missing part is taken from the germline J gene. The chain combines TRBV10-3 with TRBJ1-2; weak D call: TRBD1 (5 bases). The CDR3 is 12 residues long. From germline, CDR1 is ENHRY and CDR2 SYGVKD. The CDR3 bases that were read are TGTGCCATCAGTGGCAGGGAGGGGGGC. Amino acid sequence: CAISGREGG. The full CDR3 reads CAISGREGGYTF.

As for this clone: The read ends 3 residues shy of where the CDR3 ends; the end is completed using the germline J gene. This chain uses TRBV10-3 with TRBJ2-1, with TRBD1 matching over 8 bases. Germline V gives CDR1 ENHRY, CDR2 SYGVKD. After removal of 11 bases from V and 7 bases from J, the junction contained 4 bases not matched to a gene. The CDR3 extends over 11 amino acids. CDR3 residues: CASRQGNEQFF. The sequenced part of the CDR3 DNA is TGTGCCTCTCGACAGGGGAATGAG.

On this clone: The CDR3 end lies 3 residues beyond the end of the read and is filled in from the germline J gene. J is TRBJ1-6 and V is TRBV5-1; no reliable D call. The CDR3 runs to 17 residues. With 1 base removed from V and 10 bases from J, the gap between germline ends came to 21 bases. The germline CDR1 and CDR2 sequences are SGHRS and YFSETQ. Here the CDR3 reads CASSLTPIPLQESPLHF. The CDR3 bases that were read are TGCGCCAGCAGCTTGACACCCATCCCCCTTCAGGAATCACCC.

As for this clone: The read stops 3 residues short of the end of the CDR3; the missing end is completed from the germline J gene. The gene calls are TRBV6-2 or TRBV6-3 and TRBJ2-1; TRBD1 matches at 7 bases. The junction had 6 bases not matched to a gene; V was cut back by 2 bases and J by 8 bases. The CDR3 has 14 residues. Germline CDR1 is MNHEY and CDR2 is SVGEGT. The CDR3 bases that were read are TGTGCCAGCAGTTACGAGGGTACAGGGGATGAG. Its protein is CASSYEGTGDE. The CDR3 in its entirety is CASSYEGTGDEQFF.

Details on this clone: Read sequence stops 3 residues before the CDR3 end, and the germline J gene provides the missing end. The chain links TRBV7-9 to TRBJ2-4; possibly TRBD1 for D (6 bases). The CDR3 is 12 amino acids. Germline CDR1 SEHNR, CDR2 FQNEAQ (reference sequence). The sequenced part of the CDR3 DNA is TGTGCCAGCAGCGCACAGGGAAGCGGT. Its translation is CASSAQGSG. The CDR3 in full is CASSAQGSGQYF.

Comments on this clone: The read gets to within 3 residues of the CDR3 end, and the germline J gene fills in the rest. J is TRBJ1-4 and V is TRBV29-1, with D maybe TRBD1 (5 bases). V shed 7 bases and J shed 3 bases, with 12 bases lying between them. Germline V gene sequence: CDR1 SQVTM, CDR2 ANQGSEA. This CDR3 is 13 amino acids long. CDR3 in amino acids: CSAGDRSNEKLFF. The CDR3 DNA, read in part, is TGCAGCGCGGGGGACCGATCTAATGAAAAA.

The CDR3 sequence is CASSLDRGGDTQYF. The CDR3 DNA, read in part, is TGCGCCAGCAGCTTGGACCGGGGGGGTGATACG. J is TRBJ2-3 and V is TRBV5-1; 8 nucleotides align to TRBD2. The read ends 3 residues early relative to the CDR3; the germline J gene fills the gap. Trimming took 0 bases from V and 6 from J; bases not matched to a gene: 3. The CDR3 has 14 residues. CDR1 and CDR2 (germline): SGHRS, YFSETQ.

About this clone itself: From the germline J gene comes the end of the CDR3, since the read stops 3 residues before it. The rearrangement links TRBV18 to TRBJ1-1; the D gene is possibly TRBD1 (6 bases). The CDR3 sequence is 13 residues long. Germline V gene data show CDR1 as KGHSH and CDR2 as LQKENI. The covered CDR3 bases are TGTGCCAGCTCACCTACAGGGACGGAGACA. This encodes CASSPTGTET. From start to end, the CDR3 is CASSPTGTETAFF.

This clone is medium-sized (0.01 to 0.1%) by frequency. Read sequence stops 3 residues before the CDR3 end, and the germline J gene provides the missing end. The chain is built from TRBV7-3 and TRBJ2-2; no reliable D call. V lost 7 bases and J lost 0, with 18 bases in between. The CDR3 consists of 17 residues. Germline V gives CDR1 SGHTA, CDR2 FQGTGA. CDR3: CASTPGIWSTNTGELFF. The DNA read from the CDR3 is TGTGCCAGCACCCCGGGTATCTGGAGTACGAACACCGGGGAG.

To note about this clone: The sequenced fragment ends 3 residues before the CDR3 boundary, so the rest is inferred from the germline J gene. This rearrangement joins TRBV7-8 to TRBJ2-1; 10 bases map to TRBD1. Germline V gene data show CDR1 as SGHVS and CDR2 as FQNEAQ. The trim removed 6 bases at V and 3 bases at J, leaving 8 bases unmatched. The CDR3 runs 16 residues. CDR3 loop: CASREGRTGGYNEQFF. Partial CDR3 DNA: TGTGCCAGCAGAGAGGGCCGGACAGGGGGCTACAATGAG.

A word on this clone: The missing CDR3 end, 3 residues past where the read stops, is filled in from the germline J gene. V and J are TRBV19 and TRBJ2-2; 7 positions agree with TRBD2. From germline, CDR1 is LNHDA and CDR2 SQIVND (reference sequence). CDR3 size: 13 residues. CDR3 region: CASAREGHSPLFF. The sequenced part of the CDR3 DNA is TGTGCCAGTGCGAGGGAGGGGCATTCACCG.